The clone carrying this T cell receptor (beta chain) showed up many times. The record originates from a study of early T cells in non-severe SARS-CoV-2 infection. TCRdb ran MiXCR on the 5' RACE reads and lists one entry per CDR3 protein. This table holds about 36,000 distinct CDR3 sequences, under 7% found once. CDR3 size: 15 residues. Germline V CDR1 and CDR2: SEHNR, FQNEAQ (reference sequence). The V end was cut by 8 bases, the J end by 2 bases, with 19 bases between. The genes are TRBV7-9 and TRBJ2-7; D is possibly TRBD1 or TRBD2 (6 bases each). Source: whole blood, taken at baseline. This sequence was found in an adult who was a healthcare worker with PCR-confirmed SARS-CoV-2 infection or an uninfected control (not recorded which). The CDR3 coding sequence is TGTGCCAGCTCCGGGGGCAGACAGAACACCTACGAGCAGTACTTC. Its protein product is CASSGGRQNTYEQYF.